This T cell receptor beta chain appears in the sequencing data of a study of blood T cell repertoires in COVID-19. Study summary: Acute and convalescent COVID-19 specimens originated in the United States, Italy and Spain.

This clone was seen more than once but under ten times. Original processing methods: How many nucleated cells were present was estimated from reference gene primer amplification. Measured with immunoSEQ multiplex PCR; TCRdb has only the in-frame clones, and not every one. That table is the source of V, J and clone size, and D and trimming were worked out from the DNA. The table lists 180,000 or so clones, 88% of them singletons. Germline CDR1 reads KGHDR; CDR2 reads SFDVKD. Trimming left V 3 bases short and J 4 bases short, with 4 bases between. This CDR3 contains 12 residues. Sequenced: peripheral blood. The TCR was taken from a man aged 18 to 35 with active or convalescent COVID-19. The chain has TRBV24-1 and TRBJ2-3, with D unclear. The CDR3 DNA reads TGTGCCACCAGTGATGGCCCAGATACGCAGTATTTT. Its protein is CATSDGPDTQYF.